This T cell receptor beta chain was recorded in a study of T cell changes during pregnancy in multiple sclerosis. The CDR3 loop spans 18 amino acids. Germline assignment: CDR1 MGHRA and CDR2 YSYEKL. V was cut by 4 bases and J by 5 bases, with 24 bases left in between. Profiling relied on immunoSEQ multiplex PCR, and the TCRdb table lists in-frame clones only, not all of them. The sample consists of about 41,000 clones, roughly 90% of them appearing once. The chain combines TRBV4-1 with TRBJ2-1, with a tentative D call TRBD2 (6 bases). The TCR was taken from a female donor with multiple sclerosis, enrolled in a pregnancy study. The source was CD8+ T cells from peripheral blood mononuclear cells, collected in the third trimester of pregnancy. CDR3 nucleotides: TGCGCCAGCAGCCGCGGCGATACGCGGCTGGGGGGTGACAATGAGCAGTTCTTC. Translated, it gives CASSRGDTRLGGDNEQFF.